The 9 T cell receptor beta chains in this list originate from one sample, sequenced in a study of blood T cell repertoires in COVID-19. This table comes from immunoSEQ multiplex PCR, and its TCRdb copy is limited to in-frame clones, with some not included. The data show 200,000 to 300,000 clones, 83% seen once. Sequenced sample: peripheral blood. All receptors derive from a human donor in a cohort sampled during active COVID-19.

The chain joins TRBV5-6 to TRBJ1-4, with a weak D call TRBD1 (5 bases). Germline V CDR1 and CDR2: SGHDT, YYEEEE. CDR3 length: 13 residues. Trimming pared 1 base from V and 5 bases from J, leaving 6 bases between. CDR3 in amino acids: CASSLTGNEKLFF. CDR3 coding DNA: TGTGCCAGCAGCTTGACAGGAAATGAAAAACTGTTTTTT. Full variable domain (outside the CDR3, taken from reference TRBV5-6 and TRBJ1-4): DAGVTQSPTHLIKTRGQQVTLRCSPKSGHDTVSWYQQALGQGPQFIFQYYEEEERQRGNFPDRFSGHQFPNYSSELNVNALLLGDSALYLCASSLTGNEKLFFGSGTQLSVL.

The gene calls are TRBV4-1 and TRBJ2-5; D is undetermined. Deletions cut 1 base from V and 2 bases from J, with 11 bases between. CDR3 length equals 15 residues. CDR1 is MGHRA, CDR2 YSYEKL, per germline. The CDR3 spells CASSQVFQVQETQYF. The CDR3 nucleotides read TGCGCCAGCAGCCAAGTCTTTCAGGTACAAGAGACCCAGTACTTC.

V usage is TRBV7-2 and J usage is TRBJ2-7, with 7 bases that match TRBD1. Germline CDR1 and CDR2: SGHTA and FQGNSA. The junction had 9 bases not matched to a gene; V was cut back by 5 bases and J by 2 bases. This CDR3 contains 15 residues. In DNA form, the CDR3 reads TGTGCCAGCAGCGCCCAGGGACAGCCGACCTACGAGCAGTACTTC. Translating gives CASSAQGQPTYEQYF.

The CDR3 here is CASSTASYEQYF. As DNA, the CDR3 is TGTGCCAGCAGTACAGCTTCCTACGAGCAGTACTTC. The chain carries TRBV12-3 or TRBV12-4 and TRBJ2-7, with D unclear. CDR3 length equals 12 residues. The ends were cut back, 5 bases at V and 1 base at J, with 6 bases in the middle.

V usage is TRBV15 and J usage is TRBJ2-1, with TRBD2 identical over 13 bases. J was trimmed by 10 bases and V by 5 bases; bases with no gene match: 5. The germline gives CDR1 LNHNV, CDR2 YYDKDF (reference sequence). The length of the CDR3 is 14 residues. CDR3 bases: TGTGCCACCAGCCGCGGGACTAGCGGGATGGAGCAGTTCTTC. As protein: CATSRGTSGMEQFF.

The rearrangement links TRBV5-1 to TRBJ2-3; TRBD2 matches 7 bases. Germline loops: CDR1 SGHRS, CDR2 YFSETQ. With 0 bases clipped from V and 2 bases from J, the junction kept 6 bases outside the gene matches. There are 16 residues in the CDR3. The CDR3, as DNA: TGCGCCAGCAGCTTGGCGGCTAGCGGATACACAGATACGCAGTATTTT. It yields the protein CASSLAASGYTDTQYF.

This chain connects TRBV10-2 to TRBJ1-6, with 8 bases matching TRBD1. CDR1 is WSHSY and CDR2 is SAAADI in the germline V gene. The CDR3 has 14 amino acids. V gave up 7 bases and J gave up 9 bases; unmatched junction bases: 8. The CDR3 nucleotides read TGCGCCAGCACCGTGGACAGGGTGTCTTCACCCCTCCACTTT. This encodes CASTVDRVSSPLHF.

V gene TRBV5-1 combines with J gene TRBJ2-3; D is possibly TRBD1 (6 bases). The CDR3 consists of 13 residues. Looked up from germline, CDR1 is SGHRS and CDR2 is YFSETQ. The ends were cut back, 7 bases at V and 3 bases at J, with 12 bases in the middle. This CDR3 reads CASQLRGTDTQYF. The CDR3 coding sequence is TGCGCCAGCCAACTCAGGGGAACAGATACGCAGTATTTT.

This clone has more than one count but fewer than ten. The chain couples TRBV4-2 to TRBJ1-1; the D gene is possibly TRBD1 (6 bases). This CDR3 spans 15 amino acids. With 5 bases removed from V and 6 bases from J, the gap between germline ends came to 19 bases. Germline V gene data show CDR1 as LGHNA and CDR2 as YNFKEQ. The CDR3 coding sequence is TGTGCCAGCAGCAAGACAGGCCCTGGCTTTCCTGAAGCTTTCTTT. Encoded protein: CASSKTGPGFPEAFF.